This T cell receptor (beta chain) originates from a study of metastatic and nonmetastatic thyroid tumors. About the research overall: Repertoires from blood and tumor or nodule tissue of malignant and benign thyroid patients were compared.

All patients were untreated before thyroid surgery. TCRdb re-analyzed the PCR reads through MiXCR. This table has 4,000 to 4,500 clones, about 33% appearing once. The sequencing sample was made of adjacent normal tissue. The source of this sequence is a male donor with papillary thyroid cancer or a benign thyroid nodule (not recorded which). Some clones in this sample may be carry-over from other donors' samples.

The CDR3 loop is CASRGSGAGNQPQHF. CDR3 nucleotide sequence: TGTGCCAGCAGAGGCTCAGGGGCGGGCAATCAGCCCCAGCATTTT. The V gene is TRBV27, the J gene TRBJ1-5; a weak D match, TRBD1 (6 bases). V was clipped by 6 bases and J by 2 bases, with 14 bases between them. The CDR3 runs to 15 residues. CDR1 is MNHEY, CDR2 SMNVEV, per germline (reference sequence).